This T cell receptor (beta chain) is from a study of blood T cell repertoires in COVID-19. This CDR3 has 13 amino acids. Trimming cost V 3 bases and J 8 bases; bases outside gene matches: 5. Germline assignment: CDR1 KGHDR and CDR2 SFDVKD. Assay: immunoSEQ multiplex PCR; the TCRdb copy retains only in-frame clones and omits some. This sample has under 60,000 clones, with 85% to 95% found just once. The sequenced material came from peripheral blood. The V gene is TRBV24-1, the J gene TRBJ1-2; TRBD1 aligns across 7 bases. The source is a man aged 45-60 years with acute or convalescent COVID-19. The CDR3 DNA follows: TGTGCCACCAGTGATGCGGGACAGCGGGGCTACACCTTC. Translated: CATSDAGQRGYTF.